This is a list of T cell receptor beta chains from one sample in a study of OX40 agonist ivuxolimab in advanced cancers. Profiling relied on immunoSEQ multiplex PCR, and the TCRdb table lists in-frame clones only, not all of them. The sample carries some 46,000 clones, around 90% recorded once. Sequenced here: CD4+ or CD8+ T cells sorted from blood, sampled in a trial of the OX40 agonist ivuxolimab. The source is an adult with an advanced solid tumor such as melanoma, head and neck, liver or kidney cancer. The conserved cysteine and the conserved F or W are not part of the CDR3 here. Clone sizes are given selectively: once, few, many, or a class where the clone is expanded.

clone size,V gene,J gene,CDR3 protein
few,TRBV25-1,TRBJ1-1,ASSEGDLGTEAF
.,TRBV19,TRBJ1-2,ASNPGYIRGYT
once,TRBV6-6,TRBJ2-7,ASSYLPYEQY
.,TRBV4-3,TRBJ1-4,ASSQDPAGPLVEKLF
.,TRBV7-2,TRBJ2-7,ASSFYGGIEQY
.,TRBV27,TRBJ2-1,ASSARTGVYNYNEQF
.,TRBV6-5,TRBJ2-1,ASSWRGLYNEQF
.,TRBV30,TRBJ1-4,AWSVWDLEKLF
.,TRBV27,TRBJ1-2,ASSFGGDGYT
.,TRBV6-9,TRBJ2-1,ASQPPPSSYNEQF
.,TRBV27,TRBJ2-2,ASSSPAERTGELF
.,TRBV7-2,TRBJ2-7,ASTVSSYEQY
.,TRBV4-3,TRBJ2-7,ASSQDRDRSYEQY
.,TRBV10-3,TRBJ1-6,AISPVGVGAVSSPLH
.,TRBV29-1,TRBJ1-2,SVHTTENYGYT
.,TRBV4-3,TRBJ1-5,ASSQGTGSGQPQH
.,TRBV9,TRBJ2-7,ASGPGGSYEQY
.,TRBV6-6,TRBJ1-5,ASSYVSFTASAQH
once,TRBV21-1,TRBJ1-2,ASSKVLRTGGFYGYT
.,TRBV20-1,TRBJ2-1,SVSTLPEQF
.,TRBV5-5,TRBJ2-7,ASSWYSGEYEQY
once,TRBV19,TRBJ1-1,ASKGGTNTEAF
.,TRBV5-5,TRBJ2-5,ASTLGGPRETQY
.,TRBV5-4,TRBJ1-1,ASSLSTEAF
once,TRBV6-5,TRBJ2-7,ASSYRGTYEQY
once,TRBV27,TRBJ1-5,ASSMTVNQPQH
.,TRBV6-5,TRBJ1-4,ASSFSGTVNEKLF
once,TRBV9,TRBJ2-7,ASSLIPGAIDEQY
.,TRBV9,TRBJ2-7,ASSAGKGYEQY
.,TRBV5-5,TRBJ1-5,ASSTDKLRQSDQPQH
.,TRBV19,TRBJ1-5,ASSQGTASNQPQH
.,TRBV6-6,TRBJ1-5,ASSGHLNQPQH
.,TRBV19,TRBJ2-7,ASSAHTGGSYEQY
.,TRBV7-9,TRBJ2-7,ASSLGGLTTYEQY
once,TRBV9,TRBJ1-1,ASSDTGPGEAF
few,TRBV9,TRBJ2-7,ASSVGGLQGDEQY
.,TRBV6-5,TRBJ2-1,ASSYSTGYEQF
.,TRBV7-6,TRBJ1-2,ASSPRQSLGYGYT
.,TRBV6-6,TRBJ2-3,ASSASGGVLDTQY
.,TRBV11-2,TRBJ2-7,ASSLEVTSHYEQY
.,TRBV7-3,TRBJ2-2,ASSLSGSNTGELF
.,TRBV7-2,TRBJ2-7,ASSLWAGPYEQY
.,TRBV29-1,TRBJ2-1,SVVTSGRNEQF
few,TRBV13,TRBJ2-5,ASSLRLAGFQETQY
.,TRBV11-2,TRBJ2-2,ASSLTGELF
.,TRBV13,TRBJ2-1,ASSSLAGGISYNEQF
.,TRBV18,TRBJ1-2,ASSLIGGPSPHYGYT
.,TRBV11-2,TRBJ2-5,ASSSTLQGNRETQY
.,TRBV6-5,.,ASSSTEYSYEQY
.,TRBV5-8,TRBJ2-1,ASSLGRGYYNEQF
.,TRBV27,TRBJ1-2,ASSFTPGRPNYGYT